The 28 T cell receptor beta chains reported below all come from one sample, sequenced in a study of blood T cells in healthy people across ages. The authors ran a second PCR of about 6 to 11 cycles using a sample-barcoded 5' primer and a J-beta primer mix. TCRdb re-analysed the 5' RACE reads in MiXCR, keeping a single row per CDR3 protein. The data contain about 1.4 million distinct CDR3 sequences, around 55% of them singletons. Sequenced input: blood. The receptors originated from a man younger than 35 in good health.

V and J are TRBV7-2 and TRBJ1-6; D is possibly TRBD1 (6 bases). The V gene lost 3 bases and the J gene lost 0 bases, with 18 bases spanning the gap. Germline CDR1 is SGHTA and CDR2 is FQGNSA. This CDR3 comprises 19 residues. For the CDR3, the DNA is TGTGCCAGCAGCTTTGAAGACAGGCTTAAGAGCTCCTATAATTCACCCCTCCACTTT. Its translation is CASSFEDRLKSSYNSPLHF. Supplemented by reference TRBV7-2 and TRBJ1-6, the full variable domain reads GAGVSQSPSNKVTEKGKDVELRCDPISGHTALYWYRQSLGQGLEFLIYFQGNSAPDKSGLPSDRFSAERTGGSVSTLTIQRTQQEDSAVYLCASSFEDRLKSSYNSPLHFGNGTRLTVT.

The rearrangement uses TRBV20-1 and TRBJ1-5; D perhaps matches TRBD1 (5 bases). CDR1 and CDR2 (germline): DFQATT, SNEGSKA (reference sequence). The CDR3 covers 14 residues. V was cut by 5 bases and J by 3 bases, with 14 bases left in between. The CDR3 nucleotides are TGCAGTGCTGGGGCTTGGGGCTTCAATCAGCCCCAGCATTTT. Its translation: CSAGAWGFNQPQHF.

The V and J genes are TRBV20-1 and TRBJ2-5, with TRBD2 matching 8 bases. V was pared by 0 bases and J by 1 base, with 7 bases of the junction left unmatched. Germline CDR1 reads DFQATT; CDR2 reads SNEGSKA (reference sequence). This CDR3 is 16 amino acids long. CDR3 sequence (DNA): TGCAGTGCTAGAGAACGAGCGGGGGACCTCCAAGAGACCCAGTACTTC. Its translation is CSARERAGDLQETQYF.

This clonotype was observed a few times. Sequence at one end of the junction differs from germline and may be a read error. V and J are TRBV27 and TRBJ2-5, with D possibly being TRBD1 (6 bases). The J call could be wrong; TRBJ2-7 is a better fit for the DNA end. Germline V gene sequence: CDR1 MNHEY, CDR2 SMNVEV (reference sequence). The CDR3 is made up of 14 amino acids. CDR3 sequence reads: CASSFQGISFEQYF. Here the CDR3 DNA reads TGTGCCAGCAGTTTTCAGGGGATTTCCTTCGAGCAGTACTTC.

The CDR3: CASSSVGQPGYEQYF. Here the CDR3 DNA reads TGCGCCAGCAGCTCGGTTGGACAGCCCGGTTACGAGCAGTACTTC. This chain joins TRBV5-1 and TRBJ2-7, with a weak D call TRBD1 (6 bases). Trimming removed 3 bases from V and 4 bases from J, with 17 bases in between. This CDR3 has 15 amino acids. CDR1 and CDR2 (germline): SGHRS, YFSETQ.

The chain recombines TRBV18 with TRBJ1-5; 8 bases are shared with TRBD1. This CDR3 has 16 residues. CDR1 KGHSH and CDR2 LQKENI come from the germline V gene. The junction had 11 bases not matched to a gene; V was cut back by 3 bases and J by 7 bases. Written as DNA, the CDR3 is TGTGCCAGCTCACCTAGGACAGGGCTTGATGGGCAGCCCCAGCATTTT. Translation gives CASSPRTGLDGQPQHF.

This chain connects TRBV29-1 to TRBJ2-7; 7 nucleotides agree with TRBD1. This CDR3 is 14 amino acids long. CDR1 is SQVTM and CDR2 is ANQGSEA in the germline V gene. V shed 4 bases and J 5 bases; nucleotides not matched to a gene: 11. The DNA of the CDR3 is TGCAGCGTTGTGCGACAGGGTGGATCCAACGAGCAGTACTTC. It yields the protein CSVVRQGGSNEQYF.

The chain has TRBV20-1 and TRBJ2-5, with D unclear. Trimming stripped 6 bases from V and 3 bases from J, with 20 bases between. Germline V lookup: CDR1 DFQATT, CDR2 SNEGSKA (reference sequence). The CDR3 totals 15 residues. The CDR3 loop reads CSALALDPGKETQYF. Here the CDR3 DNA reads TGCAGTGCGCTGGCGCTGGACCCTGGCAAAGAGACCCAGTACTTC.

This chain links TRBV24-1 with TRBJ1-4, with TRBD1 identical over 10 bases. The CDR3 is 18 amino acids. Germline CDR1 reads KGHDR; CDR2 reads SFDVKD. Germline trimming cut 1 base from V and 0 bases from J; bases unmatched to any gene: 4. CDR3 sequence reads: CATSDFVGTGATNEKLFF. CDR3 coding DNA: TGTGCCACCAGTGATTTTGTCGGGACAGGGGCAACTAATGAAAAACTGTTTTTT.

A note on this clonotype: The junction differs from germline at one of its ends, possibly a read error. The J gene is TRBJ1-1, the V gene TRBV27; 7 bases are shared with TRBD1. This CDR3 comprises 15 residues. In germline, CDR1 is MNHEY, CDR2 SMNVEV (reference sequence). The CDR3 coding sequence is TGCGCCAGCAGTCCGAATCCGACAGGGACCACTGAAGCTTTCTTT. Residues: CASSPNPTGTTEAFF.

CDR3 DNA: TGCGCCAGCAGCCAAGCGGGGGTGGGGTATGGCTACACCTTC. Translating gives CASSQAGVGYGYTF. The genes are TRBV4-1 and TRBJ1-2; perhaps TRBD1 as D (5 bases). This CDR3 region has 14 residues. Trimming removed 1 base from V and 5 bases from J, with 11 bases in between. Per germline, CDR1 MGHRA and CDR2 YSYEKL.

The CDR3 DNA follows: TGTGCCACCAGCAGAGGCGGACAGTTCGGAAACACCATATATTTT. Translating gives CATSRGGQFGNTIYF. The genes are TRBV15 and TRBJ1-3; weak D call: TRBD1 (6 bases). Trimming left V 1 base short and J 4 bases short, with 11 bases between. This CDR3 is built from 15 residues. The V gene's germline CDR1 is LNHNV and CDR2 YYDKDF (reference sequence).

Regarding this clonotype: One end of the junction fails to match germline, which may point to a read error. The chain is built from TRBV15 and TRBJ1-4, with D uncertain. The germline CDR1 and CDR2 sequences are LNHNV and YYDKDF (reference sequence). CDR3 length: 13 residues. This CDR3 reads CASSRDLNEKLFF. The CDR3 DNA reads TGTGCCTCCAGCAGAGATTTAAATGAAAAACTGTTTTTT.

This clonotype was recorded once. One end of the junction is discordant with germline, which a read error may explain. This rearrangement joins TRBV4-2 to TRBJ1-6; the D gene is possibly TRBD1 (5 bases). Germline V lookup: CDR1 LGHNA, CDR2 YNFKEQ. The CDR3 loop spans 13 amino acids. The CDR3 region has the DNA TGTGCCAGCAGTCCGGTAGACAGATCACCCCCCCACTTT. Translation gives CASSPVDRSPPHF.

V is TRBV29-1 and J is TRBJ2-1, with D possibly matching TRBD1 (5 bases). Germline assignment: CDR1 SQVTM and CDR2 ANQGSEA. With 7 bases removed from V and 6 bases from J, the gap between germline ends came to 19 bases. CDR3 length: 14 amino acids. The CDR3 bases are TGCAGCGAAAAACAGGTTGGGCCCCCCAATGAGCAGTTCTTC. This sequence encodes CSEKQVGPPNEQFF.

J is TRBJ2-4 and V is TRBV4-1; D remains unclear. Trimming removed 4 bases from V and 0 bases from J, with 19 bases in between. Germline CDR1 reads MGHRA; CDR2 reads YSYEKL. The CDR3 is 18 amino acids. CDR3 protein: CASSPIGKRPLAKNIQYF. CDR3 nucleotide sequence: TGCGCCAGCAGCCCGATAGGGAAAAGGCCCCTAGCCAAAAACATTCAGTACTTC.

The V call is TRBV4-1, the J call TRBJ2-5; D might be TRBD2 (5 bases). The DNA end lines up better with TRBJ2-7; the J call may be wrong. CDR1 and CDR2 from the germline V gene are MGHRA and YSYEKL. The CDR3 is 17 amino acids. The CDR3 protein is CASSQDGVGYSAREQYF. The CDR3 DNA is TGCGCCAGCAGCCAAGACGGGGTTGGATATTCGGCTCGCGAGCAGTACTTC.

About this clonotype: The junction departs from germline at one end; a sequencing error may be responsible. CDR3 bases: TGCCCAGTGGGAGCGAGCAATGAGCAGTTCTTC. Its protein product is CPVGASNEQFF. This chain links TRBV2 with TRBJ2-1; TRBD2 is a possible D gene (5 bases). The germline CDR1 and CDR2 sequences are SNHLY and FYNNEI. This CDR3 comprises 11 residues.

The V gene is TRBV7-9, the J gene TRBJ1-2; TRBD1 aligns across 7 bases. Germline assignment: CDR1 SEHNR and CDR2 FQNEAQ (reference sequence). This CDR3 region has 12 residues. J lost 12 bases, V lost 4 bases, and 8 bases had no gene match. The DNA for the CDR3 is TGTGCCAGCAGCTCTACCGACAGGGCTGACACCTTC. Translating gives CASSSTDRADTF. The full variable domain, its missing parts supplied by reference TRBV7-9 and TRBJ1-2, is DTGVSQNPRHKITKRGQNVTFRCDPISEHNRLYWYRQTLGQGPEFLTYFQNEAQLEKSRLLSDRFSAERPKGSFSTLEIQRTEQGDSAMYLCASSSTDRADTFGSGTRLTVV.

CDR3 loop: CASILGGWQFF. The CDR3 bases are TGTGCCAGCATTCTAGGGGGCTGGCAGTTCTTC. The J gene is TRBJ2-1, the V gene TRBV6-1; 7 bases line up with TRBD1. The CDR3 contains 11 residues. Unmatched junction bases numbered 6, after V lost 7 bases and J lost 12 bases. CDR1 is MNHNS, CDR2 SASEGT, per germline.

The CDR3 region has the DNA TGTGCCAGCAGCCAAGATATTATCGCCGCTTATGGCTACACCTTC. This translates into CASSQDIIAAYGYTF. V gene TRBV4-2 combines with J gene TRBJ1-2; D not resolved. V was cut by 0 bases and J by 5 bases, with 13 bases left in between. The CDR3 has 15 amino acids. CDR1 is LGHNA and CDR2 is YNFKEQ in the germline V gene.

This clonotype showed up just a few times. The chain joins TRBV27 to TRBJ2-7; TRBD1 or TRBD2 may be the D gene (5 bases each). Germline V gene data show CDR1 as MNHEY and CDR2 as SMNVEV (reference sequence). Deletions cut 7 bases from V and 2 bases from J, with 15 bases between. The CDR3 is 14 residues long. The CDR3 loop reads CASTVVGPPYEQYF. As DNA, the CDR3 is TGTGCCAGCACCGTCGTGGGACCCCCCTACGAGCAGTACTTC.

The genes are TRBV5-1 and TRBJ2-1; 16 bases are a match to TRBD2. The CDR3 has 17 residues. The germline V gene encodes CDR1 SGHRS and CDR2 YFSETQ. The junction had 6 bases not matched to a gene; V was cut back by 4 bases and J by 5 bases. Here the CDR3 reads CASSPGLAGGPHNEQFF. CDR3 sequence (DNA): TGCGCCAGCAGCCCGGGACTAGCGGGAGGGCCTCACAATGAGCAGTTCTTC.

The V gene is TRBV6-2 or TRBV6-3, the J gene TRBJ1-1; D not certain. Germline CDR1 is MNHEY and CDR2 is SVGEGT. The ends were cut back, 7 bases at V and 4 bases at J, with 10 bases in the middle. CDR3 length equals 12 residues. The CDR3 nucleotides read TGTGCCAGCACCCCAAGCGGCACTGAAGCTTTCTTT. This encodes CASTPSGTEAFF.

This clonotype was counted only a few times. The CDR3 DNA reads TGCGCCAGCAGCTTCTGGGGACTAGCGGGATCCACAGATACGCAGTATTTT. This sequence encodes CASSFWGLAGSTDTQYF. This chain uses TRBV5-1 with TRBJ2-3; 13 positions agree with TRBD2. This CDR3 has 17 residues. J lost 2 bases, V lost 2 bases, and 5 bases had no gene match. Germline values: CDR1 SGHRS, CDR2 YFSETQ. Variable domain in full (rest from reference TRBV5-1 and TRBJ2-3): KAGVTQTPRYLIKTRGQQVTLSCSPISGHRSVSWYQQTPGQGLQFLFEYFSETQRNKGNFPGRFSGRQFSNSRSEMNVSTLELGDSALYLCASSFWGLAGSTDTQYFGPGTRLTVL.

A few counts support this clonotype. This sequence joins TRBV2 and TRBJ1-2; the match to TRBD1 covers 10 bases. Germline V gene data show CDR1 as SNHLY and CDR2 as FYNNEI. CDR3 length equals 14 residues. The trim removed 6 bases at V and 3 bases at J, leaving 4 bases unmatched. CDR3 nucleotide sequence: TGTGCCAGCAGACTGGACAGGGGGTACTATGGCTACACCTTC. It is translated as CASRLDRGYYGYTF. Filled out from reference TRBV2 and TRBJ1-2, the complete variable domain reads EPEVTQTPSHQVTQMGQEVILRCVPISNHLYFYWYRQILGQKVEFLVSFYNNEISEKSEIFDDQFSVERPDGSNFTLKIRSTKLEDSAMYFCASRLDRGYYGYTFGSGTRLTVV.

The V and J genes are TRBV6-2 or TRBV6-3 and TRBJ2-1; 9 nucleotides agree with TRBD2. The V segment lost 4 bases and the J segment 4 bases; nucleotides outside the gene matches: 8. The CDR3 has 16 amino acids. Germline CDR1 reads MNHEY; CDR2 reads SVGEGT. CDR3 sequence (DNA): TGTGCCAGCAGTTTAGTAGCGGGGGCCCTATACAATGAGCAGTTCTTC. Translated: CASSLVAGALYNEQFF.

The chain recombines TRBV4-1 with TRBJ1-4; D not certain. With 5 bases removed from V and 4 bases from J, the gap between germline ends came to 8 bases. The CDR3 spans 13 residues. Germline lookup yields CDR1 MGHRA and CDR2 YSYEKL. The CDR3 region is CASSTTLNEKLFF. CDR3 coding DNA: TGCGCCAGCAGCACGACCCTTAATGAAAAACTGTTTTTT.